This TCR beta chain stems from a study of cytomegalovirus exposure and HLA in healthy donors. Study-wide results and caveats: Subsequent analysis found a tendency for first-cohort TCR clusters to co-occur within the approximately 130 validation repertoires. Specificity for CMV antigens was confirmed in vitro for a few of the CMV-associated chains. Rare TCR sequences predominated, though certain public TCRs were found in many donors.

On this clone itself: Its antigen is not known.

TCRdb's table, derived via immunoSEQ multiplex PCR, lists solely in-frame clones and lacks some. This table has about 79,000 clones, approximately 93% appearing once. Trimming took off 2 bases at V and 2 bases at J, with 16 bases between the two ends. This CDR3 spans 16 amino acids. Germline loops: CDR1 MNHEY, CDR2 SMNVEV (reference sequence). Sequencing was done on a sample of PBMCs. The chain couples TRBV27 to TRBJ2-7; TRBD1 is a possible D gene (5 bases). This clonotype was obtained from a woman in her twenties or thirties in good health and CMV-seronegative. The CDR3 bases are TGTGCCAGCAGTTTAGGGGCAGGGTCCCTAACCTACGAGCAGTACTTC. It specifies CASSLGAGSLTYEQYF.